The clone carrying this T cell receptor beta chain was recorded once. The data were taken from a study of blood T cell repertoires in COVID-19. Study at large: Both acute and convalescent COVID-19 samples were obtained from the United States, Italy and Spain. T cells, B-cell-depleted T cells, or PBMCs provided the cDNA or gDNA that served as material.

Looked up from germline, CDR1 is SGHTA and CDR2 is FQGNSA. The V end was cut by 4 bases, the J end by 12 bases, with 19 bases between. This CDR3 is 15 amino acids long. Source study methods: Researchers report that nucleated cell counts were estimated from reference gene primer amplification. Clones were read by immunoSEQ multiplex PCR, and TCRdb kept only the in-frame ones, dropping some. V and J calls plus clone size are reproduced from that table; the DNA served to infer D and trimming. The table includes around 100,000 clones, roughly 90% detected once. Sequencing was performed on peripheral blood. The TCR comes from a man older than 75 with acute or convalescent COVID-19. The chain uses TRBV7-2 and TRBJ1-6; TRBD1 is a possible D gene (6 bases). The CDR3 region is CASSSTPGQKIPLHF. The CDR3 nucleotides read TGTGCCAGCAGCTCGACGCCGGGACAAAAAATACCCCTCCACTTT.